The clone carrying this T cell receptor (beta chain) was seen many times. The data stem from a study of tumor-infiltrating lymphocytes in primary liver carcinoma. Trimming removed 5 bases from V and 1 base from J, with 15 bases in between. The germline V gene has CDR1 SGHAT and CDR2 FQNNGV. The CDR3 is 16 amino acids. Constant-region priming of 500 ng total RNA yielded TCR beta cDNA. ARM-PCR, slightly modified, supplied the TCR beta libraries through three nested multiplex PCR rounds. The two initial PCR rounds, roughly 9 cycles each, used TRBV1-TRBV30 forward and C-beta reverse primers. Each CDR3 protein gets one entry after TCRdb re-called the multiplex PCR reads with MiXCR. The sample lists about 320,000 distinct CDR3 sequences; 60% to 80% were seen once. RNA isolated from unsorted whole blood supplied the blood RNA, with germline DNA also extracted. Before any surgery took place, about 3.8 milliliters of peripheral blood were collected.

The chain employs TRBV11-2 and TRBJ2-1, with D tentatively TRBD2 (6 bases). The sample consisted of peripheral blood. The sequence came from a man between 40 and 49 years old with primary liver carcinoma and hepatitis B virus infection. In DNA, the CDR3 is TGTGCCAGCAGCCTTAGCGGACATGGGTCCTACAATGAGCAGTTCTTC. Translated: CASSLSGHGSYNEQFF. Full variable domain (missing parts from reference TRBV11-2 and TRBJ2-1): EAGVAQSPRYKIIEKRQSVAFWCNPISGHATLYWYQQILGQGPKLLIQFQNNGVVDDSQLPKDRFSAERLKGVDSTLKIQPAKLEDSAVYLCASSLSGHGSYNEQFFGPGTRLTVL.